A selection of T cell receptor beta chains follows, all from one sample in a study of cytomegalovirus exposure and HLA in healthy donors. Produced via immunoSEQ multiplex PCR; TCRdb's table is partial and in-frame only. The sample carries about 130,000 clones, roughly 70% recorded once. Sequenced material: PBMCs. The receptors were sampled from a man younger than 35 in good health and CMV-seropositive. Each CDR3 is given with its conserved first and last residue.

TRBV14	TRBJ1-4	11	CASSQLGTLFF
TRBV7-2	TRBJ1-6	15	CASSLEGQYNSPLHF
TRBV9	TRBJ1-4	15	CASSVEGTGYEKLFF
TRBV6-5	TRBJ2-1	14	CASSRAGDYNEQFF
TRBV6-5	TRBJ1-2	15	CASSREGTGGYGYTF
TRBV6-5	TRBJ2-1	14	CASSRGGSANEQFF
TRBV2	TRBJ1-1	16	CASSEASPRQFTEAFF
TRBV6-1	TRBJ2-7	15	CASSESGSGRYEQYF
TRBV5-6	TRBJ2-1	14	CASSLAVGSHEQFF
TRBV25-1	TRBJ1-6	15	CASSTGNAYNSPLHF
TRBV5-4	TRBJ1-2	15	CASSLVGQGIHGYTF
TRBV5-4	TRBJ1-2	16	CASSPGSRGLGYGYTF
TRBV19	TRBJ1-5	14	CASSISGLYQPQHF
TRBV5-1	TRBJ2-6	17	CASSWEQGANGANVLTF
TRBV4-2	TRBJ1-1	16	CASSQGSGKGDTEAFF
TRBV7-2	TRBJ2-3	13	CASSFLYTDTQYF
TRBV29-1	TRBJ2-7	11	CSSTDSYEQYF
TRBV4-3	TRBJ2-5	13	CASSLDREETQYF
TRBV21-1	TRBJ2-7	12	CASSNRGHEQYF
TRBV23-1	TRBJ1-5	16	CASSPHARGPCQPQHF
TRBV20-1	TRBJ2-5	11	CSATGGETQYF
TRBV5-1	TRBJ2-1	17	CASSAIEGQGAYNEQFF
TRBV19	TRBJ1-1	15	CASSIWSGGTLEAFF